Listed below are T cell receptor beta chains from one sample, sequenced in a study of blood T cell repertoires in COVID-19. TCRdb's copy holds only in-frame clones and misses some; the assay was immunoSEQ multiplex PCR. In the table there are fewer than 250,000 clones, 81% of which are singletons. The source material was PBMCs or T cells enriched from blood (not recorded which). The receptors were sampled from a woman aged 45-65 years with acute COVID-19. The CDR3 runs from the conserved cysteine through the conserved F or W. A D gene is named only where the DNA matches it firmly. The size of a clone is reported for some rows only, either as once, few or many, or as a class for expanded clones.

TRBV1	TRBJ2-6	.	.	TGCACCAGCAGCCAAGAGGAGGTAAGGACTAGCGGGAAGTCTGGGGCCAACGTCCTGACTTTC	CTSSQEEVRTSGKSGANVLTF
TRBV2	TRBJ1-4	.	.	TGTGCCAGCAATCTCAGGGAGGTTAATGAAAAACTGTTTTTT	CASNLREVNEKLFF
TRBV7-2	TRBJ1-1	.	.	TGTGCCAGCAGCTTATCACGGGAGACTGAAGCTTTCTTT	CASSLSRETEAFF
TRBV27	TRBJ2-7	TRBD1	.	TGTGCCAGCAGTTTACGAGACAGGGGCTACGAGCAGTACTTC	CASSLRDRGYEQYF
TRBV10-3	TRBJ1-1	TRBD1	.	TGTGCCATCAGTACCCGACAGGGGGATATGACTGAAGCTTTCTTT	CAISTRQGDMTEAFF
TRBV7-2	TRBJ2-7	TRBD2	.	TGTGCCAGCAGCTTGGCGACTAGCGGGAGGTTCCACGAGCAGTACTTC	CASSLATSGRFHEQYF
TRBV18	TRBJ2-1	TRBD1	.	TGTGCCAGCTCAACCGGGACAGGGGGAGGTAATGAGCAGTTCTTC	CASSTGTGGGNEQFF
TRBV6-2/TRBV6-3	TRBJ2-1	TRBD2	.	TGTGCCAGCAGTTACTCGGTCGGCGGGTTGGTTCGGACTAGATTAATCGATGAGCAGTTCTTC	CASSYSVGGLVRTRLIDEQFF
TRBV6-5	TRBJ1-1	TRBD1	once	TGTGCCAGCAGTTCAGTCGGACAGGGGGCGAACACTGAAGCTTTCTTT	CASSSVGQGANTEAFF
TRBV4-2	TRBJ2-4	TRBD1	.	TGTGCCAGCAGCCCCCAATCCCGGAGCCCGGGACAGGGTGGGTCCAAAAACATTCAGTACTTC	CASSPQSRSPGQGGSKNIQYF
TRBV30	TRBJ2-5	TRBD1	.	TGTGCCTGGAGGGTCAGGGGGTATCGAGAGACCCAGTACTTC	CAWRVRGYRETQYF
TRBV20-1	TRBJ2-7	TRBD1	.	TGCAGTGCTAGTTCTCGGACAGGGGAAGGAATAAGGACCTACGAGCAGTACTTC	CSASSRTGEGIRTYEQYF
TRBV7-2	TRBJ2-5	TRBD2	.	TGTGCCAGCAGCTTACAGCGGGGCCAAGAGACCCAGTACTTC	CASSLQRGQETQYF
TRBV4-1	TRBJ2-5	TRBD2	.	TGCGCCAGCAGCCAAGAAAGGGCTAGCGGGGGGGCACGGGAGACCCAGTACTTC	CASSQERASGGARETQYF
TRBV7-2	TRBJ2-3	TRBD2	.	TGTGCCAGCAGCTTACAGGGACTAGCGGTAACAGATACGCAGTATTTT	CASSLQGLAVTDTQYF
TRBV19	TRBJ2-1	.	many	TGTGCCAGTAGTCCCTATTACGGTGAGCAGTTCTTC	CASSPYYGEQFF
TRBV25-1	TRBJ2-1	TRBD2	.	TGTGCCAGCAGTGAAAGAGCGGGAGGTCACAATGAGCAGTTCTTC	CASSERAGGHNEQFF
TRBV4-3	TRBJ2-6	TRBD2	.	TGCGCCAGCAGCCCATCCGCCGCGGGGGGGCTACCCCGGAGGTCTGGGGCCAACGTCCTGACTTTC	CASSPSAAGGLPRRSGANVLTF
TRBV18	TRBJ2-1	TRBD1	.	TGTGCCAGCTCACCCATCTTGGGACAGGGGACCCCCTACAATGAGCAGTTCTTC	CASSPILGQGTPYNEQFF
TRBV5-5	TRBJ2-5	.	.	TGTGCCAGCAGCTGGGCCAAGGGGCAGGAGACCCAGTACTTC	CASSWAKGQETQYF
TRBV7-2	TRBJ1-2	TRBD1	.	TGTGCCAGCAGCACGACAGGGGCGCGGGGCTACACCTTC	CASSTTGARGYTF
TRBV7-2	TRBJ2-7	TRBD1	.	TGTGCCAGCAGTACCCGGGACAGGCACTACGAGCAGTACTTC	CASSTRDRHYEQYF
TRBV5-1	TRBJ2-1	TRBD1	.	TGCGCCAGCAGCTTGACAGGGGGGCACAATGAGCAGTTCTTC	CASSLTGGHNEQFF
TRBV10-3	TRBJ2-7	.	.	TGTGCCATCAGTGAGTCTGGGGGGACCTACGAGCAGTACTTC	CAISESGGTYEQYF